This record looks at one T cell receptor beta chain sequence and its context. The sample comes from a study of siplizumab effects on memory and regulatory T cells. The V end was cut by 4 bases, the J end by 2 bases, with 15 bases between. The germline CDR1 and CDR2 sequences are SGHTA and FQGTGA. This CDR3 has 15 residues. Measured with immunoSEQ multiplex PCR; TCRdb has only the in-frame clones, and not every one. The data contain approximately 50,000 clones, roughly 92% of them seen just once; the ten biggest clones take up under 20%. V usage is TRBV7-3 and J usage is TRBJ2-7, with D tentatively TRBD2 (5 bases). The receptor was isolated from a human donor in good health. Sequencing used CD8+ T cells sorted from blood. DNA for the CDR3: TGTGCCAGCAGCTCGGTAGGTGGGAGCCCCTACGAGCAGTACTTC. This codes for CASSSVGGSPYEQYF.